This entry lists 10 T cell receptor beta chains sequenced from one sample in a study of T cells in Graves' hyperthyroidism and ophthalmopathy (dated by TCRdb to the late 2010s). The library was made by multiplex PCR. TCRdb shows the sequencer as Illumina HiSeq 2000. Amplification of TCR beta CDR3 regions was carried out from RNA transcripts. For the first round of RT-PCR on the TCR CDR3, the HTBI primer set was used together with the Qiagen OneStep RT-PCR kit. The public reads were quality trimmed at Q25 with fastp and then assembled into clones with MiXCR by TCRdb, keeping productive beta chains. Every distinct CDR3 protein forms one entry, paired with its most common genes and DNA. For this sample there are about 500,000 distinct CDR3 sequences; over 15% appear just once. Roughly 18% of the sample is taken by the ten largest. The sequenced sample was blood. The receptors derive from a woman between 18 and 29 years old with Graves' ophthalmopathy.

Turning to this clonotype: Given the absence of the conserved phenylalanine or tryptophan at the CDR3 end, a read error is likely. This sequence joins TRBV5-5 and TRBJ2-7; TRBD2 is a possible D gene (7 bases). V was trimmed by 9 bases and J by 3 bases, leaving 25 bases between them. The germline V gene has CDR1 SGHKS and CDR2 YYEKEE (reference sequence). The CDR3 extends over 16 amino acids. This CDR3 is CATSLQGGKTYYEQYS. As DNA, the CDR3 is TGTGCCACTTCATTACAGGGAGGGAAGACTTACTACGAGCAGTACTCC.

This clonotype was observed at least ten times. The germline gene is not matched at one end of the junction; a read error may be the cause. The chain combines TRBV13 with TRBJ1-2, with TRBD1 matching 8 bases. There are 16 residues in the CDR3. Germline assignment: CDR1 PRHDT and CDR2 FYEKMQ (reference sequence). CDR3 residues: CTSSSETEDRVFGYTF. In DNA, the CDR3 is TGTACCAGCAGCTCCGAGACGGAGGACAGGGTTTTTGGCTACACCTTC.

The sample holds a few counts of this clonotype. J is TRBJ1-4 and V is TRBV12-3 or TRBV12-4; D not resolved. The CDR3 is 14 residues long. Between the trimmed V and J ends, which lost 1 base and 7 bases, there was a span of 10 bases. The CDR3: CASSLGQELEKLFF. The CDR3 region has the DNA TGTGCCAGCAGTTTAGGGCAGGAACTTGAAAAACTGTTTTTT.

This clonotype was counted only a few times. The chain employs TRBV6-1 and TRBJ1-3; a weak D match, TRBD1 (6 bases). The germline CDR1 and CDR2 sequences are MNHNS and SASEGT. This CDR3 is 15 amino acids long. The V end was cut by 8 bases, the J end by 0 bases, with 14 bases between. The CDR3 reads CASLDRLSSGNTIYF. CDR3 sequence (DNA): TGTGCCAGCTTGGACAGATTATCCTCTGGAAACACCATATATTTT.

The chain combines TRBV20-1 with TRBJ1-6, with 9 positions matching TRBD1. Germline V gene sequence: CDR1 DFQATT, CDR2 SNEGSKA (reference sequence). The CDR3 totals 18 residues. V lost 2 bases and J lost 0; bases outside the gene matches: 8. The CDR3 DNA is TGCAGTGCTAGACTCCCGCGGGACAGGGCCTCCTATAATTCACCCCTCCACTTT. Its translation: CSARLPRDRASYNSPLHF.

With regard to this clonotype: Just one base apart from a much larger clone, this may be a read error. CDR3 sequence reads: CASSYLAEYNERFF. Written as DNA, the CDR3 is TGTGCCAGCAGTTACCTAGCGGAGTACAATGAGCGGTTCTTC. The rearrangement links TRBV6-2 or TRBV6-3 to TRBJ2-1; 7 nucleotides agree with TRBD2. The CDR3 covers 14 residues. Germline values: CDR1 MNHEY, CDR2 SVGEGT.

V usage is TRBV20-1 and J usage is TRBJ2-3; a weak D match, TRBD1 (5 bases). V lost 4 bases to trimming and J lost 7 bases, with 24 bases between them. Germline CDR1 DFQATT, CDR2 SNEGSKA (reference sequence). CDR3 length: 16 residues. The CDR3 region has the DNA TGCAGTGCTACCCCACTGACAGCGACCCTTCCTTATACGCAGTATTTT. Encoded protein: CSATPLTATLPYTQYF.

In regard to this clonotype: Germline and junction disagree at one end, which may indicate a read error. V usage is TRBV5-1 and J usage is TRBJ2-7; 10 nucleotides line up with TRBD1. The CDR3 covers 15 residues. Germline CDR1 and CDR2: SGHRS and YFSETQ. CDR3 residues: CASRADRGRPYEQYF. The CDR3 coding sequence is TGTGCCAGCAGAGCAGACAGGGGGCGACCCTACGAGCAGTACTTC.

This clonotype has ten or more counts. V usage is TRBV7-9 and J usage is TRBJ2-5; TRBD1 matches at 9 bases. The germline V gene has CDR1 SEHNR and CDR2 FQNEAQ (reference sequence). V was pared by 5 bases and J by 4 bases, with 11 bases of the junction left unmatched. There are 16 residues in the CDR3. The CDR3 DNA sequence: TGTGCCAGCAGCCACCGGGACAGGGATCCGGGAGAGACCCAGTACTTC. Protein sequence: CASSHRDRDPGETQYF.

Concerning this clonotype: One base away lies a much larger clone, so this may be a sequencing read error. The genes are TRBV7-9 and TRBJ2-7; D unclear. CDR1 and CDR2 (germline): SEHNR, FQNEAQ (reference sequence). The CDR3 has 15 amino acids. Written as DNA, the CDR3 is TGTGCCAGCAGCCTAGAGTTGACCCAGGAGTACGTGCAGTACTTC. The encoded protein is CASSLELTQEYVQYF.